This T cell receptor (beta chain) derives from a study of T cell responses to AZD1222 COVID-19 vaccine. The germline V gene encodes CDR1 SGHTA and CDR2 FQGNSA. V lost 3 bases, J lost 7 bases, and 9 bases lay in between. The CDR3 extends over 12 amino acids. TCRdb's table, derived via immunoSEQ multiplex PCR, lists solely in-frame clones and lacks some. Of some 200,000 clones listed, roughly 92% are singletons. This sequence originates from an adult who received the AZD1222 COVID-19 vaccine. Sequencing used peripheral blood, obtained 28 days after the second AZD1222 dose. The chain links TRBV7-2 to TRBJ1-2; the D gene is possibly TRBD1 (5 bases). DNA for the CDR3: TGTGCCAGCAGCTTCTATCAGGGTGGCTACACCTTC. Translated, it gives CASSFYQGGYTF.